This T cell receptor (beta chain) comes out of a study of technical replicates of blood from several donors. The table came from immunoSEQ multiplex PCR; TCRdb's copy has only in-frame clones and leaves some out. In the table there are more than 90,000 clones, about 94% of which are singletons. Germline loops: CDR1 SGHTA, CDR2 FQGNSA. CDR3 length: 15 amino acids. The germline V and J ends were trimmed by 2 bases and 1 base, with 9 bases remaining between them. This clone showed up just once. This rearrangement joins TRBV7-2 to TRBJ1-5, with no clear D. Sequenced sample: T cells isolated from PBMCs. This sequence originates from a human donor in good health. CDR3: CASSLSVGSNQPQHF. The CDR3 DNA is TGTGCCAGCAGCTTAAGCGTCGGAAGCAATCAGCCCCAGCATTTT.